One and the same sample provided the 8 T cell receptor beta chains below, sequenced in a study of blood T cell repertoires in COVID-19. This table comes from immunoSEQ multiplex PCR, and its TCRdb copy is limited to in-frame clones, with some not included. The table records 150,000 to 200,000 clones, more than 75% of them present only once. The sequencing sample was made of PBMCs or T cells enriched from blood (not recorded which). These receptors were taken from a man aged 60 to 75 who had been exposed to COVID-19.

This rearrangement joins TRBV9 to TRBJ1-1, with a tentative D call TRBD1 (6 bases). Trimming took 0 bases from V and 5 from J, leaving 8 bases between them. Per the germline V gene, CDR1 is SGDLS and CDR2 is YYNGEE. The CDR3 is 13 amino acids. The CDR3 here is CASSVVQGTEAFF. CDR3 in DNA: TGTGCCAGCAGCGTAGTTCAGGGGACTGAAGCTTTCTTT.

This clone was counted only a few times. The chain employs TRBV5-1 and TRBJ2-3; TRBD2 aligns across 10 bases. The CDR3 has 16 residues. The germline CDR1 and CDR2 sequences are SGHRS and YFSETQ. V trimming: 2 bases; J trimming: 1 base; junction bases outside the gene matches: 4. CDR3 DNA: TGCGCCAGCAGCTTTAGTGGGACTAGCGGCACAGATACGCAGTATTTT. Its protein product is CASSFSGTSGTDTQYF.

The rearrangement joins TRBV30 to TRBJ2-1; a weak D match, TRBD2 (5 bases). The CDR3 loop spans 12 amino acids. Germline V gene data show CDR1 as GTSNPN and CDR2 as SVGIG (reference sequence). Trimming left V 5 bases short and J 9 bases short, with 14 bases between. CDR3 sequence (DNA): TGTGCCTGGTCCGGGGATGTGGGTGAGCAGTTCTTC. Translating it yields CAWSGDVGEQFF.

This chain uses TRBV6-5 with TRBJ1-6; tentative D call: TRBD1 (6 bases). Germline V gene data show CDR1 as MNHEY and CDR2 as SVGAGI. This CDR3 has 15 amino acids. V was shortened by 7 bases and J by 0 bases, with 10 bases between the two germline ends. The CDR3 spells CASKGQSSYNSPLHF. The CDR3 DNA reads TGTGCCAGCAAGGGACAAAGCTCCTATAATTCACCCCTCCACTTT.

The chain combines TRBV5-4 with TRBJ2-1; D is ambiguous. In germline, CDR1 is SGHNT, CDR2 YYREEE (reference sequence). The CDR3 is made up of 13 amino acids. Trimming shortened V by 1 base and J by 12 bases, and 14 bases separated the two germline ends. This CDR3 is CASSLLDSYGQFF. CDR3 sequence (DNA): TGTGCCAGCAGCTTGCTAGATTCCTATGGGCAGTTCTTC.

The chain employs TRBV24-1 and TRBJ1-2; possible D gene TRBD1, 6 bases. The length of the CDR3 is 13 residues. V shed 7 bases and J shed 2 bases, with 10 bases lying between them. CDR1 is KGHDR, CDR2 SFDVKD, per germline. The DNA of the CDR3 is TGTGCCACCAGCGGAACAGGGAACTATGGCTACACCTTC. Translated, it gives CATSGTGNYGYTF.

The genes are TRBV7-9 and TRBJ2-7; a possible D gene is TRBD2 (6 bases). Germline CDR1 is SEHNR and CDR2 is FQNEAQ (reference sequence). The CDR3 has 16 residues. V was pared by 1 base and J by 1 base, with 14 bases between. The CDR3 DNA reads as TGTGCCAGCAGCTTAGGAACCGGGACTCGGTCCTACGAGCAGTACTTC. Its protein is CASSLGTGTRSYEQYF. Full variable domain (remainder filled in from reference TRBV7-9 and TRBJ2-7): DTGVSQNPRHKITKRGQNVTFRCDPISEHNRLYWYRQTLGQGPEFLTYFQNEAQLEKSRLLSDRFSAERPKGSFSTLEIQRTEQGDSAMYLCASSLGTGTRSYEQYFGPGTRLTVT.

This clone appeared a single time. The CDR3 DNA sequence: TGTGCCACCAGTGATTTAACGTCCGGGGGCGAGCAGTACTTC. Encoded protein: CATSDLTSGGEQYF. The chain couples TRBV24-1 to TRBJ2-7; possibly TRBD2 for D (6 bases). CDR1 KGHDR and CDR2 SFDVKD come from the germline V gene. The CDR3 extends over 14 amino acids. V lost 1 base and J 6 bases, leaving 12 bases between the germline ends.